These 14 T cell receptor beta chains were all obtained from the same sample, sequenced in a study of blood T cell repertoires in COVID-19 (TCRdb year 2020). The library was produced with the immunoSEQ multiplex PCR assay. TCRdb's version of the immuneACCESS table is confined to in-frame rearrangements and falls short of the full clone set. An unresolved V gene accounts for under half of the shortfall where checked; the remainder is of unknown origin. The sample profile shows hundreds of thousands of clones; around 80% of them were found once. Of the sample, about 5% is held by the ten largest clones. Sequencing was carried out using PBMCs or T cells enriched from blood (not recorded which). Receptors originate from a man aged 35-49 years who had been exposed to COVID-19.

The chain combines TRBV5-1 with TRBJ1-6; D gene ambiguous. The CDR3 is 14 amino acids. Looked up from germline, CDR1 is SGHRS and CDR2 is YFSETQ. Deletions cut 0 bases from V and 7 bases from J, with 8 bases between. The CDR3 sequence: CASSLGELNSPLHF. For the CDR3, the DNA is TGCGCCAGCAGCTTGGGAGAACTAAATTCACCCCTCCACTTT.

The chain couples TRBV7-2 to TRBJ2-6, with 7 bases that match TRBD1. Germline V gives CDR1 SGHTA, CDR2 FQGNSA. This CDR3 comprises 18 residues. The V gene end was trimmed by 1 base and the J gene end by 2 bases; junction bases not matched to a gene: 8. The CDR3 here is CASSLDHRGAPGANVLTF. CDR3 DNA: TGTGCCAGCAGCTTAGACCACAGGGGCGCGCCTGGGGCCAACGTCCTGACTTTC.

The chain employs TRBV19 and TRBJ2-7, with 8 bases fitting TRBD2. With V trimmed by 6 bases and J by 0 bases, 10 bases remained unmatched. CDR1 and CDR2 (germline): LNHDA, SQIVND (reference sequence). The CDR3 has 16 amino acids. The CDR3 region has the DNA TGTGCCAGTAGGAAGTCACTAGCGGTGAGCTCCTACGAGCAGTACTTC. It encodes CASRKSLAVSSYEQYF.

CDR3 residues: CAWSQGTRSYEQYF. The CDR3 coding sequence is TGTGCCTGGAGCCAGGGAACCCGGAGCTACGAGCAGTACTTC. The rearrangement uses TRBV30 and TRBJ2-7; perhaps TRBD1 as D (5 bases). The CDR3 is 14 residues long. Per the germline V gene, CDR1 is GTSNPN and CDR2 is SVGIG (reference sequence). With 3 bases removed from V and 3 bases from J, the gap between germline ends came to 15 bases.

This sequence joins TRBV30 and TRBJ1-1; D is unresolved. Trimming removed 4 bases at V and 1 base at J, with 16 bases between. The CDR3 contains 15 residues. Germline V gene lookup returns CDR1 GTSNPN and CDR2 SVGIG (reference sequence). CDR3 DNA sequence: TGTGCCTGGAATTTTTTTTACGGCGGGAACACTGAAGCTTTCTTT. It yields the protein CAWNFFYGGNTEAFF.

The chain recombines TRBV3-1 (or the pseudogene TRBV3-2) with TRBJ1-3; D is undetermined. Per the germline V gene, CDR1 is LGHDT and CDR2 is YNNKEL (reference sequence). V was shortened by 4 bases and J by 2 bases, with 12 bases between the two germline ends. The CDR3 loop spans 15 amino acids. The CDR3 bases are TGTGCCAGCAGCCTCGGTGGAGTAACTGGAAACACCATATATTTT. It translates to CASSLGGVTGNTIYF.

V usage is TRBV6-5 and J usage is TRBJ1-5, with 7 bases aligning to TRBD1. Germline lookup yields CDR1 MNHEY and CDR2 SVGAGI. This CDR3 is 15 amino acids long. Germline trimming cut 7 bases from V and 3 bases from J; bases unmatched to any gene: 9. CDR3 region: CASNSDRVNNQPQHF. The CDR3 bases are TGTGCCAGCAACTCAGACAGGGTTAACAATCAGCCCCAGCATTTT.

The chain uses TRBV6-5 and TRBJ2-5; D is uncertain. The CDR3 sequence is 14 residues long. With 6 bases removed from V and 1 base from J, the gap between germline ends came to 12 bases. Germline V gene lookup returns CDR1 MNHEY and CDR2 SVGAGI. The CDR3 sequence: CASSPLVIQETQYF. The CDR3 DNA sequence: TGTGCCAGCAGCCCATTAGTCATCCAAGAGACCCAGTACTTC.

The genes are TRBV7-8 and TRBJ1-1; D perhaps matches TRBD1 (5 bases). The CDR3 is 13 residues long. The germline V gene has CDR1 SGHVS and CDR2 FQNEAQ. V was cut by 1 base and J by 4 bases, with 7 bases left in between. The CDR3 sequence is CASSLGQSTEAFF. The CDR3 DNA follows: TGTGCCAGCAGCTTAGGACAGAGCACTGAAGCTTTCTTT.

This chain connects TRBV11-2 to TRBJ1-5; D not resolved. The V gene's germline CDR1 is SGHAT and CDR2 FQNNGV. Between the trimmed V and J ends, which lost 5 bases and 3 bases, there was a span of 11 bases. This CDR3 has 14 residues. CDR3 region: CASSPVRVNQPQHF. The CDR3 bases are TGTGCCAGCAGCCCCGTGAGGGTCAATCAGCCCCAGCATTTT.

V is TRBV4-1 and J is TRBJ2-7; 8 bases are a match to TRBD2. Germline assignment: CDR1 MGHRA and CDR2 YSYEKL. V dropped 2 bases and J dropped 2; count of bases not matched to a gene: 5. This CDR3 has 15 residues. CDR3 nucleotides: TGCGCCAGCAGCCAAATGACTAGCGAGACCTACGAGCAGTACTTC. This codes for CASSQMTSETYEQYF.

The chain recombines TRBV11-2 with TRBJ2-7, with 9 nucleotides matching TRBD1. The germline V gene has CDR1 SGHAT and CDR2 FQNNGV. Trimming at V came to 3 bases and at J to 3 bases, leaving 6 bases not matched to a gene. The CDR3 covers 15 residues. Here the CDR3 DNA reads TGTGCCAGCAGCTTGTCGGACAGGGGACTCTACGAGCAGTACTTC. It specifies CASSLSDRGLYEQYF.

The table lists this clone with a count of one. The J gene is TRBJ2-7, the V gene TRBV27; TRBD1 agrees at 9 bases. The trim removed 6 bases at V and 3 bases at J, leaving 12 bases unmatched. Germline V gene sequence: CDR1 MNHEY, CDR2 SMNVEV (reference sequence). This CDR3 has 16 residues. CDR3: CASRRSWTGVRYEQYF. The CDR3 nucleotides read TGTGCCAGCAGACGAAGCTGGACAGGGGTACGCTACGAGCAGTACTTC.

This chain uses TRBV5-1 with TRBJ1-4, with 7 bases identical to TRBD1. CDR1 SGHRS and CDR2 YFSETQ come from the germline V gene. There are 14 residues in the CDR3. V was pared by 4 bases and J by 8 bases, with 8 bases of the junction left unmatched. The DNA for the CDR3 is TGCGCCAGCAGCCAAGGACAGGACTGGGAAAAACTGTTTTTT. This codes for CASSQGQDWEKLFF.